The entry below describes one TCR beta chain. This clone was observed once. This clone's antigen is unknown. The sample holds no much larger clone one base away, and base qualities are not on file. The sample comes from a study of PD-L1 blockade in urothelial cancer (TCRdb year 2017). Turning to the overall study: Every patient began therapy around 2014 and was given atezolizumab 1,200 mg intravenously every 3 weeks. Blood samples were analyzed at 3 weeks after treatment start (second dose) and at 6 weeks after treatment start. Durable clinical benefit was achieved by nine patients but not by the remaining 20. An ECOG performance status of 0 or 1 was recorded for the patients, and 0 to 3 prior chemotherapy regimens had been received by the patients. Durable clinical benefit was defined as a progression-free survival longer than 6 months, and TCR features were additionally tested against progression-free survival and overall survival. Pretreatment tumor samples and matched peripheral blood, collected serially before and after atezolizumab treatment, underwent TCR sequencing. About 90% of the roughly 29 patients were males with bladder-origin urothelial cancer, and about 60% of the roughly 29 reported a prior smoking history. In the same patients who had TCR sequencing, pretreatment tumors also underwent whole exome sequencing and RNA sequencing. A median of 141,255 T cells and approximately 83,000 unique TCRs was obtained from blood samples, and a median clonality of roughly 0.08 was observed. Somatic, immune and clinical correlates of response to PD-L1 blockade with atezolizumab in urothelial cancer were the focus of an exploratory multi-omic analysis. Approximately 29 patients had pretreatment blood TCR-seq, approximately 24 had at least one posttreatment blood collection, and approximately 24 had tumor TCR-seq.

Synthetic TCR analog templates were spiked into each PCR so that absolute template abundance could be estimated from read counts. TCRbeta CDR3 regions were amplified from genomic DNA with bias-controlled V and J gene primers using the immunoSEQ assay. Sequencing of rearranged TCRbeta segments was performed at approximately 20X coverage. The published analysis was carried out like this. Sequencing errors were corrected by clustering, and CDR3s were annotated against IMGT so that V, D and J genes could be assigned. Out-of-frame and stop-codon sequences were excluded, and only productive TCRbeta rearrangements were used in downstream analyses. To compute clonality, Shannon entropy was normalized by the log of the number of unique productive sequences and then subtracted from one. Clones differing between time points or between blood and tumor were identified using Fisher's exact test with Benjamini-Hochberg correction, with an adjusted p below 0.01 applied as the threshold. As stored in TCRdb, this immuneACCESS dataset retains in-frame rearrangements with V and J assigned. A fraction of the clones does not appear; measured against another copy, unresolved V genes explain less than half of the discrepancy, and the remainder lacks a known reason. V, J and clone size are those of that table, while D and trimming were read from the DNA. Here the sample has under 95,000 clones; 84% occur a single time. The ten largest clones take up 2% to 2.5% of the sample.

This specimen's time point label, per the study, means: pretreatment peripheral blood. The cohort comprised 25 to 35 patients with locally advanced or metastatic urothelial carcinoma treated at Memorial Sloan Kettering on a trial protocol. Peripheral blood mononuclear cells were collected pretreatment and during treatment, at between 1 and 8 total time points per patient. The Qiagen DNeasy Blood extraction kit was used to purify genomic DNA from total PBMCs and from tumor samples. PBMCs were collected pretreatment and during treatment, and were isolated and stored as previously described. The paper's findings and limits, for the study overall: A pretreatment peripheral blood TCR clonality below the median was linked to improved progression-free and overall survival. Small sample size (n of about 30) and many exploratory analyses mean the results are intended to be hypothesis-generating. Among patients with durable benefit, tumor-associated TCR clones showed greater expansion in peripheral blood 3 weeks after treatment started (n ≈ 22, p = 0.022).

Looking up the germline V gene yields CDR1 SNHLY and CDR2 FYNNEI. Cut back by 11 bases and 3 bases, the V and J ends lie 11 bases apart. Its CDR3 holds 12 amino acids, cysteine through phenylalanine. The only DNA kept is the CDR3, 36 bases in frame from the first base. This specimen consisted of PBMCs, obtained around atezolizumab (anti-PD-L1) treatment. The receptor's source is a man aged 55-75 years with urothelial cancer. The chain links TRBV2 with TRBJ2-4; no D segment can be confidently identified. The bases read TGTGCCCTGGCCATCAACAAAAACATTCAGTACTTC. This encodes CALAINKNIQYF.